This entry describes one T cell receptor (beta chain). A few counts support this clone. It lacks a known antigen. A junction end diverges from the germline sequence, so it may reflect a read error. These data come from a study of sequential checkpoint blockade in melanoma (dated by TCRdb to between 2018 and 2021). About the full investigation: In a 1:1 randomization, patients received either first-line nivolumab then ipilimumab (arm A) or ipilimumab then nivolumab (arm B). Maintenance nivolumab came after both trial sequences. TCRbeta immunosequencing was performed on DNA from 91 pretreatment melanoma tumor samples. Roughly 23 patients had matched tumor biopsies taken before treatment and at week 13, after single-agent nivolumab (arm A) or ipilimumab (arm B). Roughly 80% of the matched tumor biopsy pairs taken before and after treatment were from the same lesion.

TCRbeta CDR3 regions were immunosequenced from genomic DNA with the immunoSEQ Assay. Before high-throughput sequencing, genomic DNA was amplified using bias-controlled multiplex PCR. The authors' analysis ran thus. To quantify the absolute abundance of each unique TCRbeta CDR3 region, the sequences were collapsed and filtered. Clonality, defined as 1 minus Pielou's evenness, was calculated using productive rearrangements only. To compute tumor T-cell fraction, TCRbeta template counts were normalized to usable DNA, with usable DNA estimated from several housekeeping genes. Clones with significantly greater frequencies in on-treatment versus baseline samples were identified using a previously published method. TCRdb stores this immuneACCESS table with in-frame sequences only. Part of the clones is absent; in the studies checked, under half of the shortfall reflects unresolved V genes, and no reason is known for the rest. V and J calls and clone size are copied from that table; D and trimming were computed from the DNA. The sample has roughly 36,000 clones on record, over 30% of them singletons. The biggest ten clones account for 1.5% to 2% of the sample.

Results the study describes overall, beyond this receptor: Patients whose tumor T-cell fraction and clonality increased by week 13 were about 30 times more likely to achieve clinical benefit. Small sample sizes and reduced statistical power limited the analyses of tumor T-cell fraction within each arm. In the nivolumab-first arm (arm A), pretreatment tumor TIL clonality was associated with response (P = .04). Larger, independent patient cohorts are needed to validate the response-prediction model that combines TCR metrics and mutation burden. Tumor T-cell fraction and clonality were found to correlate with PD-L1 staining and CD8+ T-cell counts but not with mutational load.

CDR1 is given as MNHNS and CDR2 as SASEGT, both from the germline V gene. Its CDR3 holds 12 amino acids, cysteine through phenylalanine. Only the CDR3 portion is preserved as DNA: 36 bases, with reading frame beginning at the first base. What the treatment or condition label conveys for this sample: randomized to nivolumab then ipilimumab (arm A) or the reverse (arm B). No trial patient had received prior DNA-damaging chemotherapy. Samples came from patients with melanoma in CheckMate 064, a randomized, open-label phase II trial of sequential checkpoint blockade. Genomic DNA from formalin-fixed paraffin-embedded (FFPE) tissue samples served as the input for tumor TCR sequencing.

Sequencing used tumor tissue (inferred from file names), obtained from a patient given nivolumab and ipilimumab in sequence. This TCR came from a human donor with melanoma. The rearranged segments are TRBV6-1 and TRBJ1-2; a confident D gene designation cannot be given. The encoded CDR3 is CAISEDDYGYTF. At the DNA level, the sequence is TGTGCCATCAGTGAAGATGACTATGGCTACACCTTC.